This record looks at one T cell receptor (beta chain) sequence and its context. This sample was included in a study of patients and donors after allogeneic stem cell transplantation. MiXCR, applied by TCRdb to the RT-PCR reads, yields one record per CDR3 protein. The table shows some 960,000 distinct CDR3 sequences, with roughly 18% occurring only once. The sequencing sample was made of blood, either unsorted or a sorted T cell fraction (not recorded which). The receptor comes from a human donor who was either an allogeneic HSCT recipient or a stem cell or donor lymphocyte infusion donor (not recorded which). It is not recorded whose cells these are; they may come from a transplant donor.

In DNA, the CDR3 is TGTGCCACCAGCTGGGACAGGGACTACGAGCAGTACTTC. This codes for CATSWDRDYEQYF. V is TRBV15 and J is TRBJ2-7; 9 bases align to TRBD1. V shed 5 bases and J 3 bases; nucleotides not matched to a gene: 2. The CDR3 extends over 13 amino acids. Germline assignment: CDR1 LNHNV and CDR2 YYDKDF (reference sequence).